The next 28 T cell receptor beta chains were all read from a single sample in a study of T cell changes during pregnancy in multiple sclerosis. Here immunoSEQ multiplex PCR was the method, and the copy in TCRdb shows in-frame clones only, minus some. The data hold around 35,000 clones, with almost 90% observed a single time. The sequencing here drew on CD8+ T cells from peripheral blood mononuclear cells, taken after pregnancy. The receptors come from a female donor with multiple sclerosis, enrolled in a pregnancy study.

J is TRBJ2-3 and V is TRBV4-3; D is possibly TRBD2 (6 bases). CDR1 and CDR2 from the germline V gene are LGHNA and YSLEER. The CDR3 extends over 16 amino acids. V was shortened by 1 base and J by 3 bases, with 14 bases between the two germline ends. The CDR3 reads CASSQAVAGRTDTQYF. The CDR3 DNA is TGCGCCAGCAGCCAAGCGGTGGCAGGGAGGACAGATACGCAGTATTTT.

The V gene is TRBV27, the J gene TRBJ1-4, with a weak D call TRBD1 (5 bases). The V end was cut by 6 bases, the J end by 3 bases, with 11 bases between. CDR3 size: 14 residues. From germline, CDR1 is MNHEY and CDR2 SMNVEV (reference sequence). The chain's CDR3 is CASSFDSPNEKLFF. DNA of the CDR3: TGTGCCAGCAGCTTTGACAGTCCTAATGAAAAACTGTTTTTT.

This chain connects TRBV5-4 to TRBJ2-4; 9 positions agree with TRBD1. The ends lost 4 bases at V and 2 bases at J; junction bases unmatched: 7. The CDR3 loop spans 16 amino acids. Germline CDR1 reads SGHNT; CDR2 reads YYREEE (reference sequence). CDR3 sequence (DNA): TGTGCCAGCAGCCCAGGGACAGGGTGGTCCAAAAACATTCAGTACTTC. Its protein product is CASSPGTGWSKNIQYF.

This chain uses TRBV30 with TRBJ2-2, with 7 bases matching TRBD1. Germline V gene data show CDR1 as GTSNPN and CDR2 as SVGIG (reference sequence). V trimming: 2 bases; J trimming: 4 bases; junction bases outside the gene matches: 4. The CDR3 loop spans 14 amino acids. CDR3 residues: CAWSSWTGTGELFF. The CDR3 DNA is TGTGCCTGGAGTTCATGGACAGGCACCGGGGAGCTGTTTTTT.

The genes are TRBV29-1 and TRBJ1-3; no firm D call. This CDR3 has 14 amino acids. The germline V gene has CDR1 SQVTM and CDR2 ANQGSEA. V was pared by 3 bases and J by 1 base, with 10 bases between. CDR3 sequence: CSVERAGSGNTIYF. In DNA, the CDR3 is TGCAGCGTTGAGAGGGCAGGTTCTGGAAACACCATATATTTT.

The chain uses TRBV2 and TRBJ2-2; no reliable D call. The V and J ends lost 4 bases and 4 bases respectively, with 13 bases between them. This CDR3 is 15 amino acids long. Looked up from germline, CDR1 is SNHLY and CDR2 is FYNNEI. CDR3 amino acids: CASSGVRTITGELFF. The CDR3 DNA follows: TGTGCCAGCAGTGGGGTTAGAACTATCACCGGGGAGCTGTTTTTT.

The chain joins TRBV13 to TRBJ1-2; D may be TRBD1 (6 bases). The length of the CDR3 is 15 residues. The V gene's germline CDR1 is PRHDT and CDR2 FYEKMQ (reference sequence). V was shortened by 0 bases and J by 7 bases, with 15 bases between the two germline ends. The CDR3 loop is CASSLGSQGFSGYTF. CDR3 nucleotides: TGTGCCAGCAGCTTAGGCTCCCAGGGGTTCTCTGGCTACACCTTC.

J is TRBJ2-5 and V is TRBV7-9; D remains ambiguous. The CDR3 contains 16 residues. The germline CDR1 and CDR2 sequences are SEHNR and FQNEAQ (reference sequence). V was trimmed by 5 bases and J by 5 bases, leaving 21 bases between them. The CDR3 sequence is CASSHPRQGAAETQYF. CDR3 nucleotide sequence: TGTGCCAGCAGCCATCCCCGTCAAGGCGCGGCGGAGACCCAGTACTTC.

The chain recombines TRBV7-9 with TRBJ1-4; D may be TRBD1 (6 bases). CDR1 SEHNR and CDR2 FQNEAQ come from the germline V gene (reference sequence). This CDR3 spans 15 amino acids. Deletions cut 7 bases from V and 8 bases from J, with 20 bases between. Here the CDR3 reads CASTITGNWREKLFF. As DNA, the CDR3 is TGTGCCAGCACCATAACAGGGAATTGGCGAGAAAAACTGTTTTTT.

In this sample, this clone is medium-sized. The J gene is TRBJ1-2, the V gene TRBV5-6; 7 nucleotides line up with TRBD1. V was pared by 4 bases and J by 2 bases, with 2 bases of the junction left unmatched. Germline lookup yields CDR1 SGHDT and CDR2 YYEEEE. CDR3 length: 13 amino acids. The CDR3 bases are TGTGCCAGCAGCCAGGACAGGAACTATGGCTACACCTTC. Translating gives CASSQDRNYGYTF.

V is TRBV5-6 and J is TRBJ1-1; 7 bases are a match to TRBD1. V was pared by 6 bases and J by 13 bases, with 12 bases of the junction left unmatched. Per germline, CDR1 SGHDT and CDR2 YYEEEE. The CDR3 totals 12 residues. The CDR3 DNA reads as TGTGCCAGCACCTGGGGGCAGGGGGAATTTTTCTTT. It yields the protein CASTWGQGEFFF.

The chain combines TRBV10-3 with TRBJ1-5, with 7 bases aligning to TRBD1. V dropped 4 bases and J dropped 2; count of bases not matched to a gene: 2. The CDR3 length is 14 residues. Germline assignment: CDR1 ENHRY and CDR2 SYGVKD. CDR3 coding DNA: TGTGCCATCAGTGCGACAGGGCGCAATCAGCCCCAGCATTTT. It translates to CAISATGRNQPQHF.

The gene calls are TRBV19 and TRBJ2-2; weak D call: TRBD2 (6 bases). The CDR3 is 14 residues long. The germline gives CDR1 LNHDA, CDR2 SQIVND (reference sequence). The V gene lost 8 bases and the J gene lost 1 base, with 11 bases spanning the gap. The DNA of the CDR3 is TGTGCCAGTCTTCGGGGGAAGAACACCGGGGAGCTGTTTTTT. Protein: CASLRGKNTGELFF.

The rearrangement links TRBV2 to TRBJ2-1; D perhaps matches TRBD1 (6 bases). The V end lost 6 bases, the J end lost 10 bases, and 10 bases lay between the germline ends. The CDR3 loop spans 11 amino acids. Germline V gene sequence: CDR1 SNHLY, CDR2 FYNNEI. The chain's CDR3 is CASRRGNEQFF. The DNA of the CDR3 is TGTGCCAGCAGAAGGGGGAACGAGCAGTTCTTC.

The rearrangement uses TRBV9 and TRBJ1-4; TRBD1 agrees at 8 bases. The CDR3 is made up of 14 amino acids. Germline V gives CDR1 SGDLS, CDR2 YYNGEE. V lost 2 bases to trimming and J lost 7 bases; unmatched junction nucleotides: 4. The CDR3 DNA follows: TGTGCCAGCAGCGTTTCAGGGGGCTCTGAAAAACTGTTTTTT. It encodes CASSVSGGSEKLFF.

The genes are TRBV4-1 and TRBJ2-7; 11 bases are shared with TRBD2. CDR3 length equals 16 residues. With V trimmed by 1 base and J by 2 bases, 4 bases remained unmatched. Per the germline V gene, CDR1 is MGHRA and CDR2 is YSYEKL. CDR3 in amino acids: CASSQVVAGGPYEQYF. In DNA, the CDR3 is TGCGCCAGCAGCCAAGTCGTAGCGGGGGGGCCCTACGAGCAGTACTTC.

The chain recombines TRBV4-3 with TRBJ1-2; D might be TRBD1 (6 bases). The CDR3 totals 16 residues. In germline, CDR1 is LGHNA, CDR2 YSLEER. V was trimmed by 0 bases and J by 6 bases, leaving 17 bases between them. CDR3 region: CASSQDRYRVGDGYTF. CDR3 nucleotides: TGCGCCAGCAGCCAAGATCGGTACAGGGTCGGGGATGGCTACACCTTC.

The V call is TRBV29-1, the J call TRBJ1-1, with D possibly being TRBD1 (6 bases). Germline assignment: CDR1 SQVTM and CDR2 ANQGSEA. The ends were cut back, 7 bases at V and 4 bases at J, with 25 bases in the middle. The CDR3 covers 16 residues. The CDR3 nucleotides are TGCAGCGGCATTCCCGGGGGCGCGGGGGGGGGCACTGAAGCTTTCTTT. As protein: CSGIPGGAGGGTEAFF. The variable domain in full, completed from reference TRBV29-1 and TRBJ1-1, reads SAVISQKPSRDICQRGTSLTIQCQVDSQVTMMFWYRQQPGQSLTLIATANQGSEATYESGFVIDKFPISRPNLTFSTLTVSNMSPEDSSIYLCSGIPGGAGGGTEAFFGQGTRLTVV.

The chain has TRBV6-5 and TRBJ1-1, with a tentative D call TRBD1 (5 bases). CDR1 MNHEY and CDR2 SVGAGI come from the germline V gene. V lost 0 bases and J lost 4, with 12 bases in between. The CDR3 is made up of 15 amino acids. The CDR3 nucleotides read TGTGCCAGCAGTTACTCGCAGGGATTGTTCACTGAAGCTTTCTTT. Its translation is CASSYSQGLFTEAFF.

The CDR3 is CASSLATGNTEAFF. The CDR3, as DNA: TGTGCCAGCAGCTTAGCGACAGGGAACACTGAAGCTTTCTTT. This chain joins TRBV7-9 and TRBJ1-1; D is perhaps TRBD1 (6 bases). Trimming removed 0 bases at V and 1 base at J, with 6 bases between. Germline V lookup: CDR1 SEHNR, CDR2 FQNEAQ (reference sequence). This CDR3 is 14 amino acids long.

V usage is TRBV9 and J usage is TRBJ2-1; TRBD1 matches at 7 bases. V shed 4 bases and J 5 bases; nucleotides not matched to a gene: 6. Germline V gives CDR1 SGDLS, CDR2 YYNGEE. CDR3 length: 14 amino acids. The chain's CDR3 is CASSPWDSDNEQFF. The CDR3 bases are TGTGCCAGCAGCCCCTGGGACAGCGACAATGAGCAGTTCTTC.

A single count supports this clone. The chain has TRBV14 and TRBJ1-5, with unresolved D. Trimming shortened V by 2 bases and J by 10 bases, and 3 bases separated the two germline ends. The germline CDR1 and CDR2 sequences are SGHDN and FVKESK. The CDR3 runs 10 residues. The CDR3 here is CASSQPPQHF. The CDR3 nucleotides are TGTGCCAGCAGCCAACCACCCCAGCATTTT.

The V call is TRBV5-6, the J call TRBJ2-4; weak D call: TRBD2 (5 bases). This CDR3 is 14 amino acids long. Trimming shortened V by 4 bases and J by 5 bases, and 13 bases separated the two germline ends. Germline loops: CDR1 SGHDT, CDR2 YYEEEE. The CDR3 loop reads CASSKHLEENIQYF. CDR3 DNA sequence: TGTGCCAGCAGCAAACATTTGGAGGAAAACATTCAGTACTTC.

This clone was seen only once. This chain's CDR3 is CASSYREPYEQYF. CDR3 DNA sequence: TGTGCCAGTAGCTACAGGGAACCCTACGAGCAGTACTTC. The chain carries TRBV19 and TRBJ2-7, with D perhaps matching TRBD1 (6 bases). Germline V gene sequence: CDR1 LNHDA, CDR2 SQIVND (reference sequence). The CDR3 runs to 13 residues. The V end was cut by 6 bases, the J end by 2 bases, with 11 bases between.

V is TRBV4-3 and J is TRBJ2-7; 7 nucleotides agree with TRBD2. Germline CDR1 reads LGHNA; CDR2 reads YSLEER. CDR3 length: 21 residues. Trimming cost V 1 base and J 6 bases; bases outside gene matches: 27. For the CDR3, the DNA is TGCGCCAGCAGCCAAGCGTGGGTTTCAGAGGGGAGGGCCGCTACGCACTGCGAGCAGTACTTC. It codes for CASSQAWVSEGRAATHCEQYF.

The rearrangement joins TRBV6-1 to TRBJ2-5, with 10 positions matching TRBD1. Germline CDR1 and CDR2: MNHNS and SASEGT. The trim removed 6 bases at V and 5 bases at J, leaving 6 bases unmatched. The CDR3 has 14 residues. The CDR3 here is CASSSTGGVETQYF. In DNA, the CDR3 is TGTGCCAGCAGCTCGACAGGGGGCGTGGAGACCCAGTACTTC.

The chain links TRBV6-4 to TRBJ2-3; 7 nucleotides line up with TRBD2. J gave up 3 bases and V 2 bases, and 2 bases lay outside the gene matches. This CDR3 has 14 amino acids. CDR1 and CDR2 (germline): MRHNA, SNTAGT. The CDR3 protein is CASSDRGETDTQYF. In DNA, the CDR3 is TGTGCCAGCAGTGACCGGGGGGAGACAGATACGCAGTATTTT.

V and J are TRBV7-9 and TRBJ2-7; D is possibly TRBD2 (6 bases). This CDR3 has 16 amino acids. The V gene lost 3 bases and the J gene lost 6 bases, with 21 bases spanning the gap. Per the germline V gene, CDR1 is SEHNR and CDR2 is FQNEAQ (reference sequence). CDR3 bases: TGTGCCAGCAGCTTGGCGGGGAAGGGAGTAGTAGGCGAGCAGTACTTC. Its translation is CASSLAGKGVVGEQYF.